Below are 21 T cell receptor beta chains sequenced from a single sample in a study of siplizumab effects on memory and regulatory T cells. Assay used: immunoSEQ multiplex PCR; TCRdb lists only in-frame clones, some missing. Among tens of thousands of clones listed, 93% were seen once. Sequencing used CD8+ T cells sorted from blood. All receptors come from a human donor in good health.

The chain uses TRBV27 and TRBJ2-1, with a weak D call TRBD2 (5 bases). The CDR3 loop spans 15 amino acids. CDR1 MNHEY and CDR2 SMNVEV come from the germline V gene (reference sequence). Trimming took 3 bases from V and 7 from J, leaving 16 bases between them. The CDR3 bases are TGTGCCAGCAGTTTTTATCCCCCAAGGAGGAATGAGCAGTTCTTC. This gives the protein CASSFYPPRRNEQFF.

The rearrangement uses TRBV25-1 and TRBJ1-1; D might be TRBD1 (5 bases). The CDR3 sequence is 12 residues long. CDR1 and CDR2 from the germline V gene are MGHDK and SYGVNS. The germline V and J ends were trimmed by 7 bases and 11 bases, with 17 bases remaining between them. The CDR3 spells CASTPWQGPAFF. DNA for the CDR3: TGTGCCAGCACCCCATGGCAGGGTCCGGCTTTCTTT.

This chain connects TRBV27 to TRBJ1-2; D is unresolved. The ends were cut back, 3 bases at V and 4 bases at J, with 24 bases in the middle. Germline-derived CDR1 and CDR2 are MNHEY and SMNVEV (reference sequence). This CDR3 is built from 18 residues. The CDR3 here is CASSFFPWTTDQTYGYTF. The DNA for the CDR3 is TGTGCCAGCAGTTTTTTCCCTTGGACGACGGACCAAACCTATGGCTACACCTTC.

In its sample, this clone was seen once. This chain links TRBV7-9 with TRBJ2-3; D is possibly TRBD2 (6 bases). Germline-derived CDR1 and CDR2 are SEHNR and FQNEAQ (reference sequence). The length of the CDR3 is 14 residues. Trimming left V 3 bases short and J 2 bases short, with 9 bases between. The CDR3 region is CASSLGGVTDTQYF. The CDR3 nucleotides are TGTGCCAGCAGCTTGGGGGGAGTCACAGATACGCAGTATTTT.

In its sample, this clone was seen once. This chain connects TRBV19 to TRBJ1-1, with D perhaps TRBD1 (6 bases). V shed 5 bases and J shed 3 bases, with 10 bases lying between them. CDR3 length: 13 amino acids. Looked up from germline, CDR1 is LNHDA and CDR2 is SQIVND (reference sequence). The chain's CDR3 is CASSDRPHTEAFF. The CDR3 nucleotides read TGTGCCAGTAGTGACAGGCCCCACACTGAAGCTTTCTTT.

This clone was observed a single time. The chain joins TRBV6-5 to TRBJ1-1; D is unresolved. Trimming shortened V by 6 bases and J by 5 bases, and 10 bases separated the two germline ends. Germline CDR1 is MNHEY and CDR2 is SVGAGI. This CDR3 spans 12 amino acids. Here the CDR3 DNA reads TGTGCCAGCAGCCCTGGCTGGACTGAAGCTTTCTTT. As protein: CASSPGWTEAFF.

V usage is TRBV5-6 and J usage is TRBJ1-5, with TRBD1 matching 7 bases. The CDR3 has 16 amino acids. CDR1 is SGHDT, CDR2 YYEEEE, per germline. Losses at the gene ends were 2 bases for V and 5 bases for J; bases not matched to a gene: 10. CDR3 protein: CASSFKWDRGDQPQHF. In nucleotides, the CDR3 is TGTGCCAGCAGCTTCAAATGGGACAGAGGGGATCAGCCCCAGCATTTT.

The V call is TRBV9, the J call TRBJ2-1; TRBD2 aligns across 10 bases. Germline lookup yields CDR1 SGDLS and CDR2 YYNGEE. The CDR3 covers 18 residues. J gave up 0 bases and V 0 bases, and 6 bases lay outside the gene matches. The CDR3 DNA sequence: TGTGCCAGCAGCGTAGGCGGACTAGCGGTCAGCTCCTACAATGAGCAGTTCTTC. Its protein product is CASSVGGLAVSSYNEQFF.

This chain joins TRBV9 and TRBJ2-3; tentatively, D is TRBD1 (6 bases). Germline V gives CDR1 SGDLS, CDR2 YYNGEE. Trimming left V 1 base short and J 1 base short, with 10 bases between. The CDR3 consists of 15 residues. The CDR3 region is CASSVSQGGTDTQYF. CDR3 bases: TGTGCCAGCAGCGTATCACAGGGCGGCACAGATACGCAGTATTTT.

This chain links TRBV11-2 with TRBJ2-7, with TRBD1 matching 7 bases. This CDR3 contains 14 residues. Per germline, CDR1 SGHAT and CDR2 FQNNGV. V was clipped by 5 bases and J by 4 bases; unmatched bases: 8. The CDR3: CASSPTDRIYEQYF. CDR3 DNA: TGTGCCAGCAGCCCCACGGACAGGATTTACGAGCAGTACTTC.

This chain joins TRBV10-3 and TRBJ2-3; either TRBD1 or TRBD2 may supply D (6 bases each). CDR3 size: 14 residues. Germline CDR1 ENHRY, CDR2 SYGVKD. V gave up 11 bases and J gave up 2 bases, with 17 bases separating them. The CDR3 coding sequence is TGTGCCTCAGGGGACGCGCGGGACACAGATACGCAGTATTTT. Its translation is CASGDARDTDTQYF.

This clone was seen more than once but under ten times. V is TRBV6-5 and J is TRBJ2-7; D gene uncertain. The CDR3 length is 13 residues. With 7 bases removed from V and 4 bases from J, the gap between germline ends came to 14 bases. Germline values: CDR1 MNHEY, CDR2 SVGAGI. CDR3 protein: CASTWAVGYEQYF. CDR3 nucleotide sequence: TGTGCCAGCACTTGGGCCGTCGGATACGAGCAGTACTTC.

The chain is built from TRBV7-9 and TRBJ2-2; 7 nucleotides match TRBD1. This CDR3 has 15 amino acids. Per the germline V gene, CDR1 is SEHNR and CDR2 is FQNEAQ (reference sequence). Trimming cost V 5 bases and J 4 bases; bases outside gene matches: 7. CDR3 residues: CASSHDRATTGELFF. The CDR3 DNA follows: TGTGCCAGCAGCCACGACAGGGCGACCACCGGGGAGCTGTTTTTT.

In its sample, this clone was seen once. The CDR3 spells CASRTSWEQYF. The CDR3 bases are TGTGCCAGCAGAACGAGCTGGGAGCAGTACTTC. V is TRBV6-6 and J is TRBJ2-7; no clear D gene. The CDR3 loop spans 11 amino acids. Germline V gene lookup returns CDR1 MNHNY and CDR2 SVGAGI (reference sequence). Trimming pared 6 bases from V and 7 bases from J, leaving 10 bases between.

This clone was observed a single time. CDR3 protein: CASSTGTSGSFDEQYF. CDR3 in DNA: TGTGCCAGTAGCACGGGGACTAGCGGGAGTTTCGACGAGCAGTACTTC. The chain combines TRBV19 with TRBJ2-7; 14 bases agree with TRBD2. The CDR3 sequence is 16 residues long. Germline V gene lookup returns CDR1 LNHDA and CDR2 SQIVND (reference sequence). The V and J ends lost 6 bases and 5 bases, in that order; junction bases with no gene match: 9.

The chain is built from TRBV27 and TRBJ2-3, with a possible D match to TRBD2 (6 bases). The germline CDR1 and CDR2 sequences are MNHEY and SMNVEV (reference sequence). The CDR3 loop spans 13 amino acids. Trimming took off 0 bases at V and 7 bases at J, with 8 bases between the two ends. The CDR3 DNA reads as TGTGCCAGCAGTTTATCGGGGGGACATACGCAGTATTTT. Its translation: CASSLSGGHTQYF.

A few counts support this clone. J is TRBJ2-3 and V is TRBV7-3; unclear D gene. There are 15 residues in the CDR3. Germline-derived CDR1 and CDR2 are SGHTA and FQGTGA. V lost 3 bases to trimming and J lost 0 bases, with 10 bases between them. CDR3 DNA: TGTGCCAGCAGCTTGGGGTCCACTAGCACAGATACGCAGTATTTT. Amino acid sequence: CASSLGSTSTDTQYF.

This chain links TRBV6-5 with TRBJ2-7; no clear D gene. The V end lost 5 bases, the J end lost 7 bases, and 9 bases lay between the germline ends. CDR3 size: 11 residues. Looked up from germline, CDR1 is MNHEY and CDR2 is SVGAGI. The CDR3 loop reads CASSEGPEQYF. Here the CDR3 DNA reads TGTGCCAGCAGTGAAGGCCCAGAGCAGTACTTC.

This chain uses TRBV25-1 with TRBJ2-7; the match to TRBD1 covers 8 bases. J gave up 7 bases and V 6 bases, and 8 bases lay outside the gene matches. Germline CDR1 MGHDK, CDR2 SYGVNS. This CDR3 spans 13 amino acids. This CDR3 reads CASRPGGAGEQYF. CDR3 DNA sequence: TGTGCCAGCAGACCAGGGGGCGCGGGGGAGCAGTACTTC.

The chain combines TRBV5-1 with TRBJ2-1, with 9 bases identical to TRBD2. The CDR3 consists of 17 residues. V lost 3 bases and J lost 5; bases outside the gene matches: 12. CDR1 SGHRS and CDR2 YFSETQ come from the germline V gene. CDR3 nucleotide sequence: TGCGCCAGCAGCTCGTCCCTCAGCGGGAGGCGGGACAATGAGCAGTTCTTC. The encoded protein is CASSSSLSGRRDNEQFF.

This chain connects TRBV28 to TRBJ2-5; maybe TRBD1 (5 bases). This CDR3 comprises 15 residues. Per germline, CDR1 MDHEN and CDR2 SYDVKM. Between the trimmed V and J ends, which lost 4 bases and 5 bases, there was a span of 17 bases. CDR3 sequence (DNA): TGTGCCAGCAGTTCACCCACACAGGCGGCTGAGACCCAGTACTTC. Encoded protein: CASSSPTQAAETQYF.